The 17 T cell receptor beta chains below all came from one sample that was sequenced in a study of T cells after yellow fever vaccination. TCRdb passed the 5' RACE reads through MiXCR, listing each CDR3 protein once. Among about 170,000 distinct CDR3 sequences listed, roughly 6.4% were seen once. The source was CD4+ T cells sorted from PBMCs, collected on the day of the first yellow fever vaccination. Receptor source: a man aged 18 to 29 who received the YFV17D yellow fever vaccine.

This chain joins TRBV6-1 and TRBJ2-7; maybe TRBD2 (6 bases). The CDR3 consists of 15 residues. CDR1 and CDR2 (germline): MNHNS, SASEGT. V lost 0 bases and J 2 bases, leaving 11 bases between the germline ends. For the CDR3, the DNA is TGTGCCAGCAGTGAAGCGCGGGACGGAACCTACGAGCAGTACGTC. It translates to CASSEARDGTYEQYV.

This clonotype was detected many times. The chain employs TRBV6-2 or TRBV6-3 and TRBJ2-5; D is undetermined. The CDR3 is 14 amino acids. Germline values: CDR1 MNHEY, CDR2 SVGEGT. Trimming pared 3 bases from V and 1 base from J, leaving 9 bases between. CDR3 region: CASSYYTFQETQYF. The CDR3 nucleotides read TGTGCCAGCAGTTATTATACCTTCCAAGAGACCCAGTACTTC.

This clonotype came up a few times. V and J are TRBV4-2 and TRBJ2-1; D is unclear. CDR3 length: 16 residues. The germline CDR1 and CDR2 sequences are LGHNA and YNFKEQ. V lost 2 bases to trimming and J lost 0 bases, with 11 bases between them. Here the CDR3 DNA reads TGTGCCAGCAGCCAATCAGTAGACGACTCCTACAATGAGCAGTTCTTC. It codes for CASSQSVDDSYNEQFF.

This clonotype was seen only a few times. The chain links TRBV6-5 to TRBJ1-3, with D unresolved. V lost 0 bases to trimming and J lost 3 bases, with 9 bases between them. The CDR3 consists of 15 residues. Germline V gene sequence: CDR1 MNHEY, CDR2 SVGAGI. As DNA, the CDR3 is TGTGCCAGCAGTTACTCGAGAGTTGGTGGAAACACCATATATTTT. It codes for CASSYSRVGGNTIYF.

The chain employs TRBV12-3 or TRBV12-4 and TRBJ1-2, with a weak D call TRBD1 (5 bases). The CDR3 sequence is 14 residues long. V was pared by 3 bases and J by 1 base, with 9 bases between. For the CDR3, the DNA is TGTGCCAGCAGTTTCCACGGGGGTAACTATGGCTACACCTTC. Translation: CASSFHGGNYGYTF.

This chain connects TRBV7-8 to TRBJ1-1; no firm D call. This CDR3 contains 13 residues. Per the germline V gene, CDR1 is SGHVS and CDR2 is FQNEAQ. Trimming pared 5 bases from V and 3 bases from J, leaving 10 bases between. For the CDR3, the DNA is TGTGCCAGCAGCCGTGAGTCACACACTGAAGCTTTCTTT. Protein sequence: CASSRESHTEAFF.

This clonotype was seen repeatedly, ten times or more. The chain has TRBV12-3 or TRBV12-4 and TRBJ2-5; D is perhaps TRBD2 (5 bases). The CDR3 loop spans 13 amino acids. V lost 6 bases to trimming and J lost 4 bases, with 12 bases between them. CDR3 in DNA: TGTGCCAGCAGCCCCACTAGTACAGAGACCCAGTACTTC. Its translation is CASSPTSTETQYF.

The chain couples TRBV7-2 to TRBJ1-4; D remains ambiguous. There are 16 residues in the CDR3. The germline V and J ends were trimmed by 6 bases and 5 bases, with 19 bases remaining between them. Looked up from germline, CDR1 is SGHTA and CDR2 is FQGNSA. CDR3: CASSRSRGSGNEKLFF. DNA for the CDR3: TGTGCCAGCAGTAGATCGAGAGGGTCGGGAAATGAAAAACTGTTTTTT.

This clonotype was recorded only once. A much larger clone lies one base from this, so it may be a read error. The CDR3 protein is CASSLLACETQYF. CDR3 nucleotide sequence: TGTGCCAGCAGTTTACTAGCATGTGAGACCCAGTACTTC. J is TRBJ2-5 and V is TRBV12-3 or TRBV12-4; TRBD2 might be the D (5 bases). Between the trimmed V and J ends, which lost 2 bases and 5 bases, there was a span of 9 bases. CDR3 size: 13 residues.

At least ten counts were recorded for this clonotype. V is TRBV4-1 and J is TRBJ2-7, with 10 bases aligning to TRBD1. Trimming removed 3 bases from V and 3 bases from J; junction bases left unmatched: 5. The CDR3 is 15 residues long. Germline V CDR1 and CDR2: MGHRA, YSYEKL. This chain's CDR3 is CASSHPGQGLYEQYF. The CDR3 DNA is TGCGCCAGCAGCCACCCGGGACAGGGGCTCTACGAGCAGTACTTC.

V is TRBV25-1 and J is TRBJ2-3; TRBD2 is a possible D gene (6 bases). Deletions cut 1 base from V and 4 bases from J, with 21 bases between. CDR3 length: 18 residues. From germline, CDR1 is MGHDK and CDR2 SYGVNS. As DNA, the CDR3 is TGTGCCAGCAGTGAATTTAAGGGTGGGGGGTTCTCTTCAGATACGCAGTATTTT. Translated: CASSEFKGGGFSSDTQYF.

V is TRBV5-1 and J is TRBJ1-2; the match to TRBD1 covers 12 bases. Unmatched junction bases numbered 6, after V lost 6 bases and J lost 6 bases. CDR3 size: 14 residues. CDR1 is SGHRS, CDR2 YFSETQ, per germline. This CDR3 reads CASTPGTGGDGYTF. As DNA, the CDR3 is TGCGCCAGCACCCCCGGGACAGGGGGCGATGGCTACACCTTC.

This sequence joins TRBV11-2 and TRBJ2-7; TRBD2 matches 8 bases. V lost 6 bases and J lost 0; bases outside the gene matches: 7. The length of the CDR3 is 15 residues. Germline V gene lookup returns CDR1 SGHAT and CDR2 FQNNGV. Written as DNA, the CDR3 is TGTGCCAGCAGAAAACCCGGGACTAGCTCCTACGAGCAGTACTTC. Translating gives CASRKPGTSSYEQYF.

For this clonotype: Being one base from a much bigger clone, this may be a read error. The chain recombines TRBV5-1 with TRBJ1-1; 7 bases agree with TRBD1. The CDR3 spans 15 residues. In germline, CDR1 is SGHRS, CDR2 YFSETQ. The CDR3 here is CASSPGQLMKTEAFF. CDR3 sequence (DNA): TGCGCCAGCAGCCCGGGACAGCTGATGAAGACTGAAGCTTTCTTT.

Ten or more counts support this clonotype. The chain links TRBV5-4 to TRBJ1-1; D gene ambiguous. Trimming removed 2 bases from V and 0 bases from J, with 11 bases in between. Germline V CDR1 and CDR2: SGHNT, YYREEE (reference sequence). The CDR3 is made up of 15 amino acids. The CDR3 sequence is CASSFEMGMNTEAFF. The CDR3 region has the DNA TGTGCCAGCAGCTTCGAAATGGGGATGAACACTGAAGCTTTCTTT.

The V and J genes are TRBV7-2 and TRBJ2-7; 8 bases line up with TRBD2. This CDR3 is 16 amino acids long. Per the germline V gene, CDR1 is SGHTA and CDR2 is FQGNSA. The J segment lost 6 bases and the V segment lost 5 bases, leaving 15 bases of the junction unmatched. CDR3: CASSRSGVDDRAEQYF. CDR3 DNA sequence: TGTGCCAGCAGCCGTAGCGGGGTAGACGACCGAGCCGAGCAGTACTTC.

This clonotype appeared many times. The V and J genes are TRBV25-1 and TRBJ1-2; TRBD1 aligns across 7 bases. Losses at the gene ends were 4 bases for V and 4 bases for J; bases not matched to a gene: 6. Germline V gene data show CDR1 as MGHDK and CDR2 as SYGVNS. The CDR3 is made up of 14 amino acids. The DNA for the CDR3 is TGTGCCAGCAGTGGACAGGGACCGAGCTATGGCTACACCTTC. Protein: CASSGQGPSYGYTF.